The 25 T cell receptor beta chains below were found in one sample sequenced in a study of blood T cell repertoires in COVID-19. Libraries were prepared by immunoSEQ multiplex PCR; TCRdb keeps only in-frame clonotypes and omits some of them. There are roughly 250,000 clones in the sample; approximately 84% occur only once, and approximately 1.9% lies in the top ten. Sequences were obtained from peripheral blood. Receptors were obtained from a woman of 80 years or more with acute or convalescent COVID-19.

The V and J genes are TRBV20-1 and TRBJ1-1; 8 bases match TRBD1. V lost 3 bases, J lost 1 base, and 7 bases stayed unmatched. This CDR3 region has 15 residues. CDR1 and CDR2 (germline): DFQATT, SNEGSKA (reference sequence). The CDR3 sequence is CSASPYTGGNTEAFF. DNA of the CDR3: TGCAGTGCTAGTCCGTATACAGGGGGGAACACTGAAGCTTTCTTT.

CDR3 residues: CASIPDPGSREQYF. CDR3 coding DNA: TGTGCCAGCATCCCTGACCCCGGGTCAAGGGAGCAGTACTTC. The rearrangement links TRBV28 to TRBJ2-7, with unresolved D. Germline V gene data show CDR1 as MDHEN and CDR2 as SYDVKM. This CDR3 region has 14 residues. Trimming took off 7 bases at V and 7 bases at J, with 20 bases between the two ends.

The chain has TRBV29-1 and TRBJ2-6, with D possibly being TRBD2 (6 bases). The length of the CDR3 is 16 residues. Trimming removed 4 bases at V and 0 bases at J, with 13 bases between. The germline V gene encodes CDR1 SQVTM and CDR2 ANQGSEA. The CDR3 DNA sequence: TGCAGCGTTGTCGGTGCGGGGAACTCTGGGGCCAACGTCCTGACTTTC. Its translation: CSVVGAGNSGANVLTF.

V gene TRBV6-1 combines with J gene TRBJ1-2, with TRBD1 identical over 7 bases. CDR1 is MNHNS, CDR2 SASEGT, per germline. This CDR3 is 15 amino acids long. V gave up 0 bases and J gave up 6 bases; unmatched junction bases: 7. The CDR3 DNA follows: TGTGCCAGCAGTGAAGCGGGACAGCGAACCAATGGCTACACCTTC. Amino acid sequence: CASSEAGQRTNGYTF.

V gene TRBV7-2 combines with J gene TRBJ2-6; TRBD1 agrees at 7 bases. V lost 9 bases, J lost 1 base, and 6 bases stayed unmatched. Germline CDR1 SGHTA, CDR2 FQGNSA. The CDR3 has 15 residues. The CDR3 bases are TGTGCCAGTGGGACAGCTTTTTCTGGGGCCAACGTCCTGACTTTC. Protein product: CASGTAFSGANVLTF.

This clone was seen a handful of times. The rearrangement links TRBV19 to TRBJ1-2; 8 nucleotides agree with TRBD1. Unmatched junction bases numbered 19, after V lost 4 bases and J lost 9 bases. There are 17 residues in the CDR3. Germline V gene lookup returns CDR1 LNHDA and CDR2 SQIVND (reference sequence). Written as DNA, the CDR3 is TGTGCCAGTAGTACGCCGCAGGGGGCGGCCCCTATCAGGAGCTACACCTTC. This gives the protein CASSTPQGAAPIRSYTF.

The chain recombines TRBV18 with TRBJ1-5; D is perhaps TRBD1 (6 bases). Germline V CDR1 and CDR2: KGHSH, LQKENI. This CDR3 is built from 14 residues. The V and J ends lost 4 bases and 4 bases respectively, with 11 bases between them. CDR3 bases: TGTGCCAGCTCACGCGGACAGAATAATCAGCCCCAGCATTTT. Residues: CASSRGQNNQPQHF.

This chain uses TRBV5-8 with TRBJ1-1, with no clear D. CDR1 is SGHTS, CDR2 YDEGEE, per germline. Trimming stripped 2 bases from V and 5 bases from J, with 10 bases between. The CDR3 covers 13 residues. This CDR3 reads CASSFAPGTEAFF. The CDR3 bases are TGTGCCAGCAGCTTCGCTCCGGGGACTGAAGCTTTCTTT. Combining the CDR3 with reference TRBV5-8 and TRBJ1-1 gives the whole variable domain EAGVTQSPTHLIKTRGQQATLRCSPISGHTSVYWYQQALGLGLQFLLWYDEGEERNRGNFPPRFSGRQFPNYSSELNVNALELEDSALYLCASSFAPGTEAFFGQGTRLTVV.

The chain carries TRBV9 and TRBJ1-6; the D gene is possibly TRBD1 (6 bases). The CDR3 covers 14 residues. V lost 3 bases to trimming and J lost 4 bases, with 8 bases between them. CDR1 is SGDLS and CDR2 is YYNGEE in the germline V gene. CDR3: CASSATGYNSPLHF. The CDR3 DNA reads TGTGCCAGCAGCGCTACAGGGTATAATTCACCCCTCCACTTT.

In its sample, this clone was seen a few times. J is TRBJ1-2 and V is TRBV28; TRBD1 aligns across 7 bases. V trimming: 1 base; J trimming: 7 bases; junction bases outside the gene matches: 6. CDR3 size: 14 residues. The germline CDR1 and CDR2 sequences are MDHEN and SYDVKM. CDR3 bases: TGTGCCAGCAGTTTATTAGGGACAGTACGTGGCTACACCTTC. Its protein is CASSLLGTVRGYTF.

The chain uses TRBV7-6 and TRBJ2-6; D might be TRBD2 (7 bases). Trimming cost V 5 bases and J 0 bases, with 20 bases left between them. The germline V gene has CDR1 SGHVS and CDR2 FNYEAQ. This CDR3 is built from 19 residues. For the CDR3, the DNA is TGTGCCAGCAGCCCTAGGGGGGGGACATACGTCTCTGGGGCCAACGTCCTGACTTTC. It yields the protein CASSPRGGTYVSGANVLTF.

V and J are TRBV7-9 and TRBJ2-7; D possibly corresponds to TRBD1 (6 bases). Germline V gene lookup returns CDR1 SEHNR and CDR2 FQNEAQ (reference sequence). CDR3 length: 16 residues. The ends were cut back, 2 bases at V and 0 bases at J, with 14 bases in the middle. CDR3 protein: CASSLSLGGRSYEQYF. The CDR3 DNA sequence: TGTGCCAGCAGCTTAAGTCTAGGGGGTCGCTCCTACGAGCAGTACTTC.

The chain joins TRBV6-5 to TRBJ2-2; 7 nucleotides line up with TRBD1. Germline CDR1 MNHEY, CDR2 SVGAGI. V trimming: 3 bases; J trimming: 2 bases; junction bases outside the gene matches: 3. This CDR3 is 15 amino acids long. The CDR3 here is CASSYDRDNTGELFF. The CDR3 DNA reads TGTGCCAGCAGTTATGACAGGGACAACACCGGGGAGCTGTTTTTT.

The chain has TRBV7-8 and TRBJ1-4; D remains ambiguous. Germline V gives CDR1 SGHVS, CDR2 FQNEAQ. This CDR3 spans 16 amino acids. V dropped 1 base and J dropped 0 bases, with 9 bases sitting between them. The chain's CDR3 is CASSLVGGATNEKLFF. CDR3 nucleotides: TGTGCCAGCAGCTTAGTTGGCGGGGCAACTAATGAAAAACTGTTTTTT.

There are a few counts of this clone. The rearrangement links TRBV2 to TRBJ1-2; no clear D. This CDR3 comprises 12 residues. Germline CDR1 SNHLY, CDR2 FYNNEI. V lost 4 bases and J lost 5, with 8 bases in between. CDR3: CASSATEYGYTF. The CDR3 nucleotides read TGTGCCAGCAGTGCCACAGAGTATGGCTACACCTTC.

The CDR3 spells CASSYSDRPNTEAFF. Written as DNA, the CDR3 is TGTGCCAGCAGTTACTCGGACAGACCGAACACTGAAGCTTTCTTT. J is TRBJ1-1 and V is TRBV6-5, with a weak D call TRBD1 (6 bases). There are 15 residues in the CDR3. CDR1 MNHEY and CDR2 SVGAGI come from the germline V gene. Trimming pared 0 bases from V and 1 base from J, leaving 9 bases between.

The rearrangement links TRBV30 to TRBJ1-3; D is unclear. Germline loops: CDR1 GTSNPN, CDR2 SVGIG (reference sequence). The CDR3 runs 11 residues. The V end lost 4 bases, the J end lost 6 bases, and 7 bases lay between the germline ends. CDR3 DNA sequence: TGTGCCTGGACCGGGGTAAACACCATATATTTT. Its protein is CAWTGVNTIYF.

The genes are TRBV5-5 and TRBJ2-7; 7 bases line up with TRBD1. The CDR3 has 15 amino acids. Germline CDR1 is SGHKS and CDR2 is YYEKEE (reference sequence). Trimming removed 2 bases from V and 2 bases from J; junction bases left unmatched: 7. CDR3 bases: TGTGCCAGCAGCTTCCTACAGGGGCCCCCCTACGAGCAGTACTTC. This encodes CASSFLQGPPYEQYF.

The chain links TRBV7-2 to TRBJ2-1, with TRBD1 as a possible D gene (6 bases). V lost 1 base, J lost 8 bases, and 15 bases lay in between. Germline V lookup: CDR1 SGHTA, CDR2 FQGNSA. The CDR3 has 15 amino acids. The CDR3: CASSLEGARGDEQFF. The CDR3 bases are TGTGCCAGCAGCTTAGAAGGGGCCAGGGGTGATGAGCAGTTCTTC.

The DNA for the CDR3 is TGCGCCAGCAGCTTGGGACAGGGAGGCAATGAGCAGTTCTTC. Its translation: CASSLGQGGNEQFF. The V call is TRBV5-1, the J call TRBJ2-1, with D possibly TRBD1 on 7 matching bases. V lost 0 bases and J 6 bases, leaving 10 bases between the germline ends. The germline CDR1 and CDR2 sequences are SGHRS and YFSETQ. The CDR3 runs to 14 residues.

The chain combines TRBV3-1 (or the pseudogene TRBV3-2) with TRBJ2-1, with TRBD2 matching 8 bases. V lost 5 bases, J lost 4 bases, and 10 bases stayed unmatched. The CDR3 totals 16 residues. Germline V gene lookup returns CDR1 LGHDT and CDR2 YNNKEL (reference sequence). CDR3 in DNA: TGTGCCAGCAGCGAAGTTCAAGCGGGGGAATACAATGAGCAGTTCTTC. This encodes CASSEVQAGEYNEQFF.

The chain joins TRBV2 to TRBJ1-4, with 7 nucleotides matching TRBD1. V trimming: 5 bases; J trimming: 3 bases; junction bases outside the gene matches: 6. Looked up from germline, CDR1 is SNHLY and CDR2 is FYNNEI. The CDR3 totals 15 residues. The CDR3 DNA reads TGTGCCAGCAGTACACAGGGGCTTCCTAATGAAAAACTGTTTTTT. It codes for CASSTQGLPNEKLFF.

The chain carries TRBV5-1 and TRBJ1-2, with TRBD1 matching over 9 bases. V trimming: 5 bases; J trimming: 4 bases; junction bases outside the gene matches: 3. Germline V lookup: CDR1 SGHRS, CDR2 YFSETQ. This CDR3 is built from 13 residues. CDR3 bases: TGCGCCAGCAGTCGGGGACAGGGCTATGGCTACACCTTC. It specifies CASSRGQGYGYTF.

This chain joins TRBV5-1 and TRBJ1-4, with TRBD1 identical over 7 bases. This CDR3 is 14 amino acids long. Germline V CDR1 and CDR2: SGHRS, YFSETQ. V gave up 4 bases and J gave up 3 bases; unmatched junction bases: 3. CDR3 nucleotides: TGCGCCAGCAGCGAGGGACAGCCTAATGAAAAACTGTTTTTT. Residues: CASSEGQPNEKLFF.

The chain couples TRBV15 to TRBJ2-1; 7 bases align to TRBD1. CDR1 and CDR2 (germline): LNHNV, YYDKDF (reference sequence). The CDR3 consists of 15 residues. Germline trimming cut 0 bases from V and 4 bases from J; bases unmatched to any gene: 3. The DNA of the CDR3 is TGTGCCACCAGCAGAGACAGGGGGTTATACAATGAGCAGTTCTTC. Protein sequence: CATSRDRGLYNEQFF.